The 27 T cell receptor beta chains below were found in one sample sequenced in a study of T cells in Graves' hyperthyroidism and ophthalmopathy. RNA transcripts served as the template for amplifying TCR beta CDR3 regions. With the HTBI primer set, the TCR CDR3 went through a first round of RT-PCR. MiXCR, applied by TCRdb to the multiplex PCR reads, yields one record per CDR3 protein. The top ten clones hold about 37% of a sample with some 340,000 distinct CDR3 sequences, roughly an eighth of them seen once. The sequencing input was blood. The receptor set was obtained from a woman aged 40 to 50 with Graves' ophthalmopathy.

This clonotype has at least ten counts. The chain employs TRBV2 and TRBJ2-7, with TRBD2 matching over 12 bases. V gave up 6 bases and J gave up 4 bases; unmatched junction bases: 4. This CDR3 is built from 14 residues. Germline V lookup: CDR1 SNHLY, CDR2 FYNNEI. The CDR3 region is CASRLAGGQYEQYF. CDR3 coding DNA: TGTGCCAGCAGACTAGCGGGAGGTCAATACGAGCAGTACTTC.

Ten or more counts support this clonotype. The chain employs TRBV6-6 and TRBJ2-1; no clear D gene. Germline V CDR1 and CDR2: MNHNY, SVGAGI (reference sequence). This CDR3 contains 17 residues. With 0 bases removed from V and 7 bases from J, the gap between germline ends came to 19 bases. The CDR3 protein is CASSYSGRPQARNEQFF. For the CDR3, the DNA is TGTGCCAGCAGTTACTCCGGTCGACCCCAAGCCCGAAATGAGCAGTTCTTC.

This sequence joins TRBV28 and TRBJ1-3; D is undetermined. The V end was cut by 4 bases, the J end by 0 bases, with 7 bases between. CDR3 size: 14 residues. Germline values: CDR1 MDHEN, CDR2 SYDVKM. The CDR3 region is CASSSPGSGNTIYF. CDR3 sequence (DNA): TGTGCCAGCAGTTCTCCCGGCTCTGGAAACACCATATATTTT.

This clonotype was counted ten times or more. The rearrangement joins TRBV19 to TRBJ2-1; 7 bases match TRBD1. V was clipped by 5 bases and J by 0 bases; unmatched bases: 4. CDR1 and CDR2 from the germline V gene are LNHDA and SQIVND (reference sequence). This CDR3 comprises 15 residues. CDR3: CASSLTGVSYNEQFF. The CDR3 DNA reads TGTGCCAGTAGTTTAACAGGGGTCTCCTACAATGAGCAGTTCTTC.

This clonotype was detected ten times or more. The gene calls are TRBV20-1 and TRBJ1-5; 7 bases agree with TRBD1. The CDR3 covers 15 residues. Germline loops: CDR1 DFQATT, CDR2 SNEGSKA (reference sequence). With V trimmed by 1 base and J by 5 bases, 8 bases remained unmatched. For the CDR3, the DNA is TGCAGTGCTAGAGGACTAACAGGGGACCATCAGCCCCAGCATTTT. Its protein product is CSARGLTGDHQPQHF.

At least ten counts were recorded for this clonotype. The gene calls are TRBV28 and TRBJ1-2; D is ambiguous. Per germline, CDR1 MDHEN and CDR2 SYDVKM. This CDR3 is 13 amino acids long. V lost 3 bases and J 7 bases, leaving 12 bases between the germline ends. CDR3 DNA sequence: TGTGCCAGCAGTTTCGGGCAGGCCGCTGGCTACACCTTC. As protein: CASSFGQAAGYTF.

This clonotype was counted at least ten times. The chain couples TRBV7-9 to TRBJ2-1, with 16 nucleotides matching TRBD2. This CDR3 contains 19 residues. Germline V gene lookup returns CDR1 SEHNR and CDR2 FQNEAQ (reference sequence). V lost 5 bases and J lost 5; bases outside the gene matches: 12. CDR3 DNA: TGTGCCAGCAGCATGGGACTAGCGGGAGGGCGCGCCAGAAACAATGAGCAGTTCTTC. Translating it yields CASSMGLAGGRARNNEQFF.

This clonotype has only a few counts. The chain couples TRBV4-1 to TRBJ2-7; the match to TRBD1 covers 7 bases. CDR3 length: 16 amino acids. J lost 3 bases, V lost 0 bases, and 8 bases had no gene match. Germline loops: CDR1 MGHRA, CDR2 YSYEKL. The CDR3 region has the DNA TGCGCCAGCAGCCAAGAGGGGCAGGGGGTGAGCTACGAGCAGTACTTC. It encodes CASSQEGQGVSYEQYF.

The V call is TRBV5-1, the J call TRBJ2-5; D could derive from TRBD1 or TRBD2 (5 bases each). Germline CDR1 is SGHRS and CDR2 is YFSETQ. CDR3 length equals 14 residues. V lost 3 bases to trimming and J lost 4 bases, with 13 bases between them. CDR3 coding DNA: TGCGCCAGCAGCTCCGGGACCAACGGAGAGACCCAGTACTTC. As protein: CASSSGTNGETQYF. Full variable domain (rest looked up from reference TRBV5-1 and TRBJ2-5): KAGVTQTPRYLIKTRGQQVTLSCSPISGHRSVSWYQQTPGQGLQFLFEYFSETQRNKGNFPGRFSGRQFSNSRSEMNVSTLELGDSALYLCASSSGTNGETQYFGPGTRLLVL.

This clonotype was counted at least ten times. This chain links TRBV20-1 with TRBJ2-5, with TRBD1 identical over 10 bases. The CDR3 totals 17 residues. The germline V gene encodes CDR1 DFQATT and CDR2 SNEGSKA (reference sequence). Losses at the gene ends were 3 bases for V and 5 bases for J; bases not matched to a gene: 15. In nucleotides, the CDR3 is TGCAGTGCTAGGGACCGGGACAGGGGCATAGTAGGGGAGACCCAGTACTTC. Its translation: CSARDRDRGIVGETQYF.

Ten or more counts support this clonotype. This chain uses TRBV28 with TRBJ1-2; D ambiguous. This CDR3 is 11 amino acids long. Germline V gives CDR1 MDHEN, CDR2 SYDVKM. Trimming left V 3 bases short and J 9 bases short, with 8 bases between. The CDR3 loop reads CASSLVGSYTF. CDR3 sequence (DNA): TGTGCCAGCAGTTTGGTGGGGAGCTACACCTTC.

A few counts support this clonotype. This chain connects TRBV20-1 to TRBJ2-1, with 11 bases aligning to TRBD1. Losses at the gene ends were 4 bases for V and 5 bases for J; bases not matched to a gene: 10. The CDR3 contains 16 residues. CDR1 and CDR2 (germline): DFQATT, SNEGSKA (reference sequence). The CDR3 sequence: CSAIPIRTGGHNEQFF. In nucleotides, the CDR3 is TGCAGTGCTATTCCAATTAGGACAGGGGGCCACAATGAGCAGTTCTTC.

This clonotype was seen many times. V is TRBV5-1 and J is TRBJ2-1, with D possibly matching TRBD2 (7 bases). The ends were cut back, 4 bases at V and 10 bases at J, with 24 bases in the middle. Germline CDR1 reads SGHRS; CDR2 reads YFSETQ. The CDR3 consists of 16 residues. The CDR3 nucleotides are TGCGCCAGCAGCCCTGGCGCGGGGGCCCACACTGGGGAGCAGTTCTTC. It encodes CASSPGAGAHTGEQFF.

This clonotype was picked up a small number of times. The chain recombines TRBV9 with TRBJ2-5; D is unclear. Germline V gene sequence: CDR1 SGDLS, CDR2 YYNGEE. V shed 0 bases and J shed 1 base, with 10 bases lying between them. The CDR3 is 15 residues long. CDR3 in DNA: TGTGCCAGCAGCGTAGACTACTACCTCCAAGAGACCCAGTACTTC. This encodes CASSVDYYLQETQYF.

This clonotype came up a few times. V and J are TRBV10-3 and TRBJ1-1; D remains ambiguous. The germline V gene encodes CDR1 ENHRY and CDR2 SYGVKD. The CDR3 totals 14 residues. Trimming shortened V by 6 bases and J by 6 bases, and 17 bases separated the two germline ends. DNA for the CDR3: TGTGCCATCAGGGAGGAGGGAAGGAGGTCTGAAGCTTTCTTT. Residues: CAIREEGRRSEAFF.

In this sample, this clonotype turned up many times. The rearrangement joins TRBV12-3 or TRBV12-4 to TRBJ2-1; 13 bases align to TRBD2. CDR3 length equals 18 residues. Unmatched junction bases numbered 15, after V lost 2 bases and J lost 11 bases. The CDR3 DNA reads as TGTGCCAGCAGTTTACGAATTATAACTAGCGGGAGGGTGAATAAGCAGTTCTTC. Residues: CASSLRIITSGRVNKQFF.

This clonotype was seen at least ten times. This sequence joins TRBV20-1 and TRBJ1-4; D remains unclear. There are 11 residues in the CDR3. Trimming removed 5 bases from V and 5 bases from J, with 6 bases in between. Germline-derived CDR1 and CDR2 are DFQATT and SNEGSKA (reference sequence). The CDR3 spells CSAQENEKLFF. The CDR3, as DNA: TGCAGTGCTCAGGAAAATGAAAAACTGTTTTTT.

A few counts support this clonotype. The chain links TRBV28 to TRBJ1-5; 9 nucleotides line up with TRBD1. V lost 6 bases to trimming and J lost 6 bases; unmatched junction nucleotides: 6. The length of the CDR3 is 14 residues. Germline CDR1 MDHEN, CDR2 SYDVKM. The CDR3, as DNA: TGTGCCAGCAGCCCGGACAGGGGAATTCAGCCCCAGCATTTT. Encoded protein: CASSPDRGIQPQHF.

This clonotype was picked up a small number of times. Given a much more abundant clone one base away, this may be a read error. This chain links TRBV6-2 or TRBV6-3 with TRBJ2-2; D remains unclear. Germline V gene lookup returns CDR1 MNHEY and CDR2 SVGEGT. V lost 2 bases, J lost 10 bases, and 17 bases lay in between. There are 15 residues in the CDR3. For the CDR3, the DNA is TGTGCCAGCAGTTACCCGTTGTTAGTTGGGGAGGAGCTGTTTTTT. Protein sequence: CASSYPLLVGEELFF.

This chain links TRBV11-2 with TRBJ1-5, with TRBD1 matching 8 bases. V shed 5 bases and J 5 bases; nucleotides not matched to a gene: 8. The CDR3 is 15 amino acids. CDR1 SGHAT and CDR2 FQNNGV come from the germline V gene. As DNA, the CDR3 is TGTGCCAGCAGCCCCCAACAGGGGGTCGATCAGCCCCAGCATTTT. This sequence encodes CASSPQQGVDQPQHF. The entire variable domain, with the rest obtained from reference TRBV11-2 and TRBJ1-5, is as follows: EAGVAQSPRYKIIEKRQSVAFWCNPISGHATLYWYQQILGQGPKLLIQFQNNGVVDDSQLPKDRFSAERLKGVDSTLKIQPAKLEDSAVYLCASSPQQGVDQPQHFGDGTRLSIL.

This clonotype was observed many times. J is TRBJ2-7 and V is TRBV28; TRBD1 aligns across 7 bases. CDR1 and CDR2 (germline): MDHEN, SYDVKM. V was clipped by 3 bases and J by 3 bases; unmatched bases: 8. The CDR3 runs 15 residues. The CDR3 nucleotides read TGTGCCAGCAGTTTGTCCGGGACAGTCCTCTACGAGCAGTACTTC. It translates to CASSLSGTVLYEQYF.

The rearrangement joins TRBV30 to TRBJ1-5; D is unresolved. Germline V gives CDR1 GTSNPN, CDR2 SVGIG (reference sequence). The CDR3 loop spans 13 amino acids. V was clipped by 2 bases and J by 0 bases, with 5 bases between them. The CDR3 is CAWSPDSNQPQHF. The CDR3 DNA reads as TGTGCCTGGAGTCCAGATAGCAATCAGCCCCAGCATTTT.

This chain uses TRBV27 with TRBJ2-2; TRBD1 aligns across 9 bases. The length of the CDR3 is 15 residues. After removal of 4 bases from V and 4 bases from J, the junction contained 4 bases not matched to a gene. Germline V gene data show CDR1 as MNHEY and CDR2 as SMNVEV (reference sequence). CDR3 residues: CASSSRDRVTGELFF. The CDR3 nucleotides are TGTGCCAGCAGTTCCCGGGACAGGGTCACCGGGGAGCTGTTTTTT.

This clonotype was observed many times. DNA for the CDR3: TGTGCCAGCAGCCCCGGGACTAGCGGGATCACCGGGGAGCTGTTTTTT. Amino acids: CASSPGTSGITGELFF. V usage is TRBV11-2 and J usage is TRBJ2-2; 13 nucleotides agree with TRBD2. The CDR3 loop spans 16 amino acids. Germline CDR1 SGHAT, CDR2 FQNNGV. The V and J ends lost 5 bases and 4 bases, in that order; junction bases with no gene match: 4.

With regard to this clonotype: A much larger clone is a single base away; this may be a read error. The rearrangement joins TRBV2 to TRBJ2-2, with D perhaps TRBD2 (5 bases). There are 13 residues in the CDR3. Germline values: CDR1 SNHLY, CDR2 FYNNEI. The CDR3 reads CASSVPRTGKLFF. CDR3 sequence (DNA): TGTGCCAGCAGTGTCCCTAGGACCGGGAAGCTGTTTTTT.

This clonotype has a count of ten or more. This sequence joins TRBV10-3 and TRBJ2-7; 11 nucleotides match TRBD1. The length of the CDR3 is 14 residues. Germline loops: CDR1 ENHRY, CDR2 SYGVKD. Unmatched junction bases numbered 2, after V lost 4 bases and J lost 3 bases. CDR3 sequence (DNA): TGTGCCATCAGTGGGACAGGGGGCGTCTACGAGCAGTACTTC. This codes for CAISGTGGVYEQYF.

This clonotype was seen more than once but under ten times. This chain uses TRBV4-1 with TRBJ1-4; 8 bases line up with TRBD1. Germline assignment: CDR1 MGHRA and CDR2 YSYEKL. V was pared by 4 bases and J by 0 bases, with 7 bases of the junction left unmatched. The CDR3 has 17 residues. The CDR3 loop reads CASSREGQGSTNEKLFF. DNA of the CDR3: TGCGCCAGCAGCCGAGAAGGACAGGGTTCAACTAATGAAAAACTGTTTTTT.